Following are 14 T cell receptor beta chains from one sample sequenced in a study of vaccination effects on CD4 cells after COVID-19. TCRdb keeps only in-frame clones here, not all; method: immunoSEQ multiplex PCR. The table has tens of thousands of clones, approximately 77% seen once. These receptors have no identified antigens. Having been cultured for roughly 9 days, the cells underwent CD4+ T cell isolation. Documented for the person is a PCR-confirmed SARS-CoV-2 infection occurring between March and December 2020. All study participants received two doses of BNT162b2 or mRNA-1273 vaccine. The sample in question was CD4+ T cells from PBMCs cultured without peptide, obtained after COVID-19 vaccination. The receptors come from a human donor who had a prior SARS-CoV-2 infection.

CDR3 sequence (DNA): TGCAGCGTTGTATGGCAGGGGGACGTGTGGCTCCAAGAGACCCAGTACTTC. It encodes CSVVWQGDVWLQETQYF. This chain connects TRBV29-1 to TRBJ2-5, with 7 bases that match TRBD1. V was pared by 4 bases and J by 1 base, with 15 bases of the junction left unmatched. CDR1 and CDR2 from the germline V gene are SQVTM and ANQGSEA. The CDR3 is 17 residues long.

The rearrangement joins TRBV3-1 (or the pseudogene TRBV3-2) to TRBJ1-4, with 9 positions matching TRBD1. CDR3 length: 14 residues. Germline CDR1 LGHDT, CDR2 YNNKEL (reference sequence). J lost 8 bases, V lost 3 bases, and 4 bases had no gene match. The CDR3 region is CASSHRQGEEKLFF. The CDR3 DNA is TGTGCCAGCAGCCATAGACAGGGGGAGGAAAAACTGTTTTTT.

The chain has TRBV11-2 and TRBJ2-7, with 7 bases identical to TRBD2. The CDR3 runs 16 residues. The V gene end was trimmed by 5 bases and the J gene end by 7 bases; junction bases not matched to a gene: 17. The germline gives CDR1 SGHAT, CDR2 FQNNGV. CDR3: CASSPRLAGEFLEQYF. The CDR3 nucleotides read TGTGCCAGCAGCCCCCGATTGGCGGGGGAATTCTTGGAGCAGTACTTC.

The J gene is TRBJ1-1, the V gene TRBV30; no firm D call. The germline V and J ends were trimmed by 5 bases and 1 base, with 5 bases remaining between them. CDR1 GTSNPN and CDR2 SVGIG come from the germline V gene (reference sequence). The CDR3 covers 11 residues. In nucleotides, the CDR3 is TGTGCCTGGCAGCCGAACACTGAAGCTTTCTTT. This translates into CAWQPNTEAFF.

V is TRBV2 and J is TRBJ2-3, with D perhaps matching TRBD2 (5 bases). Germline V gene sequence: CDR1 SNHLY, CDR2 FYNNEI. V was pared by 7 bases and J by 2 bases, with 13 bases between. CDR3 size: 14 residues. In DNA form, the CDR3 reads TGTGCCAGCAACGAGGGAGAGTACACAGATACGCAGTATTTT. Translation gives CASNEGEYTDTQYF.

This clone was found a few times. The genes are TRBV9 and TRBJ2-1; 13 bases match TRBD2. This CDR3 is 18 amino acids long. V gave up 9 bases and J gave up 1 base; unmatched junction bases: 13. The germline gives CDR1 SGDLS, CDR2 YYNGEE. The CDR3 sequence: CATRRGLAGWGSYNEQFF. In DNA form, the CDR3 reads TGTGCCACCCGGAGGGGACTAGCGGGGTGGGGTTCCTACAATGAGCAGTTCTTC. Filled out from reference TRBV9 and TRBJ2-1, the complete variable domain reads DSGVTQTPKHLITATGQRVTLRCSPRSGDLSVYWYQQSLDQGLQFLIQYYNGEERAKGNILERFSAQQFPDLHSELNLSSLELGDSALYFCATRRGLAGWGSYNEQFFGPGTRLTVL.

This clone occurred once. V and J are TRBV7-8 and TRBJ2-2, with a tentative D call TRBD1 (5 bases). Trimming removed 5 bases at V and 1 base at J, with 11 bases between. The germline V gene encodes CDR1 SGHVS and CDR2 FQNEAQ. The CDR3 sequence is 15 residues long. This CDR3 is CASSRFGQNTGELFF. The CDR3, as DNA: TGTGCCAGCAGCCGGTTTGGACAGAACACCGGGGAGCTGTTTTTT.

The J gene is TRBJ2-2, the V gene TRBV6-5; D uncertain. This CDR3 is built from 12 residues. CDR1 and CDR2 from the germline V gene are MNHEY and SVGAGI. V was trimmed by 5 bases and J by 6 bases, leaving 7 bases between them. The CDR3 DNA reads TGTGCCAGCAGTACGTGGTCCGGGGAGCTGTTTTTT. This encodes CASSTWSGELFF.

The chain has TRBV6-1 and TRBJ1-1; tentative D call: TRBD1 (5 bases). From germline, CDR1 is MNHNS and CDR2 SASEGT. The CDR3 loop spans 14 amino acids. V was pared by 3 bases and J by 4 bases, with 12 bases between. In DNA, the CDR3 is TGTGCCAGCAGTGACGGTCCAGGGAGCACTGAAGCTTTCTTT. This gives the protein CASSDGPGSTEAFF.

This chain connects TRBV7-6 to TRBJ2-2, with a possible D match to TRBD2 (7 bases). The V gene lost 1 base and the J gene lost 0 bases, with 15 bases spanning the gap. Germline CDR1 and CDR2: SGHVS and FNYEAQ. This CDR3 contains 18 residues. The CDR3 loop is CASSLGAAGAANTGELFF. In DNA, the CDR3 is TGTGCCAGCAGCTTAGGGGCGGCGGGGGCCGCGAACACCGGGGAGCTGTTTTTT.

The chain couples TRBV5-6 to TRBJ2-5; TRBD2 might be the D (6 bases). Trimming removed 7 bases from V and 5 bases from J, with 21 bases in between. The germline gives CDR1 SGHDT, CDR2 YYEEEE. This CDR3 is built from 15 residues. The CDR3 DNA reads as TGTGCCAGCGACTCTAGGTCGGGCAGCGGGGAGACCCAGTACTTC. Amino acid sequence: CASDSRSGSGETQYF.

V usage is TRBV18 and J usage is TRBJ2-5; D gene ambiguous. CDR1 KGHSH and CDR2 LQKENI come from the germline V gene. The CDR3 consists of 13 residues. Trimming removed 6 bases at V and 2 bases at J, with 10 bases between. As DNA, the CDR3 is TGTGCCAGCTCCACGCGATGGCAAGAGACCCAGTACTTC. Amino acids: CASSTRWQETQYF.

This CDR3 reads CASSPGQPYEQYF. CDR3 nucleotides: TGTGCCAGCTCTCCGGGACAGCCCTACGAGCAGTACTTC. The chain combines TRBV18 with TRBJ2-7; 7 bases fit TRBD1. Unmatched junction bases numbered 4, after V lost 6 bases and J lost 2 bases. This CDR3 is built from 13 residues. Germline CDR1 is KGHSH and CDR2 is LQKENI.

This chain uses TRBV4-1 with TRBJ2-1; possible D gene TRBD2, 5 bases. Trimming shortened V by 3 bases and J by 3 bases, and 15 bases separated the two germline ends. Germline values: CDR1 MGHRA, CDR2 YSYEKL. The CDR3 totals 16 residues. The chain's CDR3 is CASSQETVLGYNEQFF. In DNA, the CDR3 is TGCGCCAGCAGCCAGGAAACGGTACTAGGCTACAATGAGCAGTTCTTC.